Reported below is one TCR beta chain. Trimming cost V 0 bases and J 1 base, with 7 bases left between them. The CDR3 has 14 amino acids. The germline V gene encodes CDR1 SGHDT and CDR2 YYEEEE. This entry belongs to a study of blood T cell repertoires in COVID-19. TCRdb's table, derived via immunoSEQ multiplex PCR, lists solely in-frame clones and lacks some. The profile shows 200,000 to 250,000 clones, 85% to 90% of them singletons. The gene calls are TRBV5-6 and TRBJ1-2; D perhaps matches TRBD1 (5 bases). Material for sequencing was peripheral blood. The sequence came from a man aged 30-40 years with COVID-19, enrolled during active disease. CDR3 region: CASSLEQVNYGYTF. The CDR3 bases are TGTGCCAGCAGCTTGGAACAGGTTAACTATGGCTACACCTTC.